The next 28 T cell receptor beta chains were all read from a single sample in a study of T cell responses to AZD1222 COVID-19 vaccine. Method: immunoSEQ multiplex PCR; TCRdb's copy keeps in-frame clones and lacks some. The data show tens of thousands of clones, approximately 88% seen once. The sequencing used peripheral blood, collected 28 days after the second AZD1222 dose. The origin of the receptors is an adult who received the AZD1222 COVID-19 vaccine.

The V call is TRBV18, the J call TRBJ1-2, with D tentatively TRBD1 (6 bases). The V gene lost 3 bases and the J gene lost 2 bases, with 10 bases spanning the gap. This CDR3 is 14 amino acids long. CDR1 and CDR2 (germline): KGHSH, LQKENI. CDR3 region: CASSPGGGNYGYTF. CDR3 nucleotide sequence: TGTGCCAGCTCACCCGGAGGGGGGAACTATGGCTACACCTTC.

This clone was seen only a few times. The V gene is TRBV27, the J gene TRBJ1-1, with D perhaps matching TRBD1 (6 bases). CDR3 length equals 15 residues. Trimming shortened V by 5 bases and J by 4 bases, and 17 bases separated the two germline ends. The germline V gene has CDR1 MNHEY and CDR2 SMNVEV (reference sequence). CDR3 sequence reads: CASSILQGGSTEAFF. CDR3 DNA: TGTGCCAGCAGTATTTTACAGGGTGGGTCCACTGAAGCTTTCTTT.

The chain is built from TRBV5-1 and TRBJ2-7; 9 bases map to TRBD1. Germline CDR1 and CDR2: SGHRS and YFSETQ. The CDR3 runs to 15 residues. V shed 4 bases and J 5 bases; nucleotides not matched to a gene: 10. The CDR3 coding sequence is TGCGCCAGCAGCCCGGGGACCGGGACAGGGAACGAGCAGTACTTC. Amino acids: CASSPGTGTGNEQYF.

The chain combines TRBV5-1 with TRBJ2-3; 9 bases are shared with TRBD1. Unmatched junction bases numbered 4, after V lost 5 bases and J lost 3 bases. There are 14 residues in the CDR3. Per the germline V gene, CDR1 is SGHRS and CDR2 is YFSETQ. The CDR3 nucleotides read TGCGCCAGCAGGAAGACAGGGGGGACAGATACGCAGTATTTT. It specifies CASRKTGGTDTQYF.

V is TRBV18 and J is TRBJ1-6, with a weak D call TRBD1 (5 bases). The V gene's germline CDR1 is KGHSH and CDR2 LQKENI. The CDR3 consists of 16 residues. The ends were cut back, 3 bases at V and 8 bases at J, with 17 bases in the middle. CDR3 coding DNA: TGTGCCAGCTCACCGAAAGAAACCGACAGCTATTCACCCCTCCACTTT. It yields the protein CASSPKETDSYSPLHF.

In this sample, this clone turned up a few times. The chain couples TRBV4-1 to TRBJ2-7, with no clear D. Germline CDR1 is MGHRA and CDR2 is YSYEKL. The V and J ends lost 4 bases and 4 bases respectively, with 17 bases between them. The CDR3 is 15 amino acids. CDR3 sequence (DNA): TGCGCCAGCAGCCCCCAGGCCGGCTACCCATACGAGCAGTACTTC. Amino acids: CASSPQAGYPYEQYF.

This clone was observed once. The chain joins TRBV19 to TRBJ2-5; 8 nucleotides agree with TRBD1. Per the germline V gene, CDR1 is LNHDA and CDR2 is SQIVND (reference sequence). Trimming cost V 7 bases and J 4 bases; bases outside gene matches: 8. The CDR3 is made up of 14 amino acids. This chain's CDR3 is CASTGQGGRETQYF. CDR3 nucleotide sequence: TGTGCCAGTACCGGACAGGGAGGCCGAGAGACCCAGTACTTC.

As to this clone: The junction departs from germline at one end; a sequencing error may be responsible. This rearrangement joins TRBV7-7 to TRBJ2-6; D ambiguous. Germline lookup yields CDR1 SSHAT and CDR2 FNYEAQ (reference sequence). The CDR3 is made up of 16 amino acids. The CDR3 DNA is TGTGCTAGCAGCCCCTTGGGTCCTTCTGGGGCCAACGTCCTGACTTTC. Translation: CASSPLGPSGANVLTF.

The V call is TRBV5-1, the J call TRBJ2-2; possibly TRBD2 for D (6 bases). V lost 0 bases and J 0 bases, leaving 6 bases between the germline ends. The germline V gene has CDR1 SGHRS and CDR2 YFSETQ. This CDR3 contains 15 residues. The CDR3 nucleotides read TGCGCCAGCAGCTTGGCGGGGGCGAACACCGGGGAGCTGTTTTTT. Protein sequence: CASSLAGANTGELFF.

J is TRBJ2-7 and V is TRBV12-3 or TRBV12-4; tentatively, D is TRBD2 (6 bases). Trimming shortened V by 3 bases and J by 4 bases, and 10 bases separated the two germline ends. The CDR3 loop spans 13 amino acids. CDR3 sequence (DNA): TGTGCCAGCAGTTTTGTTGGGGGGTACGAGCAGTACTTC. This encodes CASSFVGGYEQYF.

The CDR3 DNA reads TGTGCCAGGCACACCGGGGGGTCGAGCTCCTACGAGCAGTACTTC. Translated: CARHTGGSSSYEQYF. The chain has TRBV3-1 (or the pseudogene TRBV3-2) and TRBJ2-7; TRBD2 aligns across 7 bases. In germline, CDR1 is LGHDT, CDR2 YNNKEL (reference sequence). CDR3 length: 15 residues. Trimming removed 9 bases from V and 0 bases from J; junction bases left unmatched: 11.

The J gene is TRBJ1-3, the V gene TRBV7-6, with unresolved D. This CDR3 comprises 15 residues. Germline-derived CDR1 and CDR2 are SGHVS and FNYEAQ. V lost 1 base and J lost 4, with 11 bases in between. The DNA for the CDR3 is TGTGCCAGCAGCTTAGAGCCAAGTAGGGGAAACACCATATATTTT. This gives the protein CASSLEPSRGNTIYF. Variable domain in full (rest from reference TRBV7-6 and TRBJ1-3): GAGVSQSPRYKVTKRGQDVALRCDPISGHVSLYWYRQALGQGPEFLTYFNYEAQQDKSGLPNDRFSAERPEGSISTLTIQRTEQRDSAMYRCASSLEPSRGNTIYFGEGSWLTVV.

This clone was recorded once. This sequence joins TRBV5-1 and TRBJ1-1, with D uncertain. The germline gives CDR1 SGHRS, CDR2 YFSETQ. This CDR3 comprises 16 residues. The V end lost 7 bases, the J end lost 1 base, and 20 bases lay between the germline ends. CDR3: CASVPIGGAPNTEAFF. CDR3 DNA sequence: TGCGCCAGCGTCCCCATTGGCGGTGCCCCGAACACTGAAGCTTTCTTT.

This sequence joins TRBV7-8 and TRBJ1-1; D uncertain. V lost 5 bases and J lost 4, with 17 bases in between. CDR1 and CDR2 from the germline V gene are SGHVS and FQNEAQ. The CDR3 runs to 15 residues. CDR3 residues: CASSPRGGMGTEAFF. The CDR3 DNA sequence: TGTGCCAGCAGCCCCCGGGGAGGAATGGGCACTGAAGCTTTCTTT.

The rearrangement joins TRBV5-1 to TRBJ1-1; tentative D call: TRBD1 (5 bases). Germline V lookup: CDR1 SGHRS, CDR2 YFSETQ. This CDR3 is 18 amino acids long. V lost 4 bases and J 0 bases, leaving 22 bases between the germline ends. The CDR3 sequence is CASSPQPGGTTMNTEAFF. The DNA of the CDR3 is TGCGCCAGCAGCCCCCAGCCGGGAGGGACTACCATGAACACTGAAGCTTTCTTT.

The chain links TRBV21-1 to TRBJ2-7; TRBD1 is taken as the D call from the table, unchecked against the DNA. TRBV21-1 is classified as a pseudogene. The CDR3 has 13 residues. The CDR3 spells CASRDRNSYEQYF. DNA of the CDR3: TGTGCCAGTCGGGACAGGAACTCCTACGAGCAGTACTTC.

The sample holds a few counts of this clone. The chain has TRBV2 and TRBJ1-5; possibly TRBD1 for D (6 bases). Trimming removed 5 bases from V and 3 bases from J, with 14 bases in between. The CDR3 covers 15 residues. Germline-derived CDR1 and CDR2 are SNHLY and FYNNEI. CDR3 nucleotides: TGTGCCAGCAGTCGGACAGTCGGATTCAATCAGCCCCAGCATTTT. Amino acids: CASSRTVGFNQPQHF.

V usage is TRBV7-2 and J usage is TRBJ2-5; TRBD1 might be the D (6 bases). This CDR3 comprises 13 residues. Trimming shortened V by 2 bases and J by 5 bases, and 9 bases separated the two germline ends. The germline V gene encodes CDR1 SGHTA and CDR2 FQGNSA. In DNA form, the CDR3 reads TGTGCCAGCAGCTTAAACAGGGCTGAGACCCAGTACTTC. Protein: CASSLNRAETQYF.

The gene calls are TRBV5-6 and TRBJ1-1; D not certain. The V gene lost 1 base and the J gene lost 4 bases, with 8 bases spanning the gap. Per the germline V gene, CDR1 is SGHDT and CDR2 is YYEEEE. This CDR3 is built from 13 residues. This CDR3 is CASSLWWGTEAFF. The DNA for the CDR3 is TGTGCCAGCAGCTTGTGGTGGGGCACTGAAGCTTTCTTT.

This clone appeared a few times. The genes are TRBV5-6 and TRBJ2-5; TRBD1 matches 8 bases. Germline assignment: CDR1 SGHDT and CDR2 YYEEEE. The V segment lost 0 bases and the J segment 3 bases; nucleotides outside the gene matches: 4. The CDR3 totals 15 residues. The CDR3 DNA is TGTGCCAGCAGCTTGGAAGGACAGGGTGAAGAGACCCAGTACTTC. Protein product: CASSLEGQGEETQYF. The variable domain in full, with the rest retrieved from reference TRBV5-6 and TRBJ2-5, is DAGVTQSPTHLIKTRGQQVTLRCSPKSGHDTVSWYQQALGQGPQFIFQYYEEEERQRGNFPDRFSGHQFPNYSSELNVNALLLGDSALYLCASSLEGQGEETQYFGPGTRLLVL.

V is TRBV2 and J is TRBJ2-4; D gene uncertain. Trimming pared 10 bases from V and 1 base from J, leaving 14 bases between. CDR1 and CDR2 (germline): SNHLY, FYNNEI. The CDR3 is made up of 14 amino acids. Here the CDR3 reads CAIQSDLAKNIQYF. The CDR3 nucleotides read TGTGCCATCCAATCAGATCTGGCCAAAAACATTCAGTACTTC.

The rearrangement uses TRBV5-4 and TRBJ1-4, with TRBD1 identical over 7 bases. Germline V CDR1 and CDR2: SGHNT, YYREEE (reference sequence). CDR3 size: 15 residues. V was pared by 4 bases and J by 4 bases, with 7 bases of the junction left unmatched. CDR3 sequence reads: CASSLTGENNEKLFF. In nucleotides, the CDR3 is TGTGCCAGCAGCCTCACAGGGGAAAATAATGAAAAACTGTTTTTT.

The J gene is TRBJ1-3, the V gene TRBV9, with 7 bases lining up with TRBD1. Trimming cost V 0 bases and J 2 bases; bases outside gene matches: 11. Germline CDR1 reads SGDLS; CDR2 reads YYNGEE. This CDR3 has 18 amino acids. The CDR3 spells CASSVGAGGAMAGNTIYF. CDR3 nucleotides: TGTGCCAGCAGCGTAGGGGCAGGGGGTGCGATGGCTGGAAACACCATATATTTT.

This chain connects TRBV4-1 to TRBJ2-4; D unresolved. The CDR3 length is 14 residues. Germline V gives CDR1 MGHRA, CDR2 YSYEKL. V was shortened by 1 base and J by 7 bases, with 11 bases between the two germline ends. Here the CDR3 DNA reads TGCGCCAGCAGCCAAGGTCCTGCGTCCAACATTCAGTACTTC. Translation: CASSQGPASNIQYF.

DNA of the CDR3: TGTGCCATCAGTGAGCCGAGGGCATCAGGTACGCAGTATTTT. Translation: CAISEPRASGTQYF. V is TRBV10-3 and J is TRBJ2-3; TRBD2 is a possible D gene (5 bases). V was trimmed by 2 bases and J by 8 bases, leaving 14 bases between them. Germline V gene sequence: CDR1 ENHRY, CDR2 SYGVKD. The length of the CDR3 is 14 residues.

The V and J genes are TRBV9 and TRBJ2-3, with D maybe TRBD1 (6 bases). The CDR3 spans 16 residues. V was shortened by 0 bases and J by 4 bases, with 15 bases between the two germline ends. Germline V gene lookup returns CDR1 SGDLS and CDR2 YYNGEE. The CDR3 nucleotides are TGTGCCAGCAGCGTAGACTGGACAGTGGGCGCAGATACGCAGTATTTT. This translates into CASSVDWTVGADTQYF.

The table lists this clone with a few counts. CDR3 bases: TGTGCCAGCAGCTTAGCGGTGCCGGGGAGGCCTATTCCCGGGGAGCTGTTTTTT. Its translation: CASSLAVPGRPIPGELFF. The chain links TRBV7-2 to TRBJ2-2; a weak D match, TRBD2 (6 bases). Looked up from germline, CDR1 is SGHTA and CDR2 is FQGNSA. The length of the CDR3 is 18 residues. Trimming removed 0 bases at V and 6 bases at J, with 20 bases between.

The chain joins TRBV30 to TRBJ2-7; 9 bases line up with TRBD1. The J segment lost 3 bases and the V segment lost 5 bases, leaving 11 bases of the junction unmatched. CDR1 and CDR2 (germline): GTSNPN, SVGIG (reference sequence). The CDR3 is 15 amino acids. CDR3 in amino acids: CAWVPGQGLVYEQYF. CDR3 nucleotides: TGTGCCTGGGTTCCGGGACAGGGATTGGTCTACGAGCAGTACTTC.